These 10 T cell receptor beta chains share one sample of origin, sequenced in a study of T cell responses to AZD1222 COVID-19 vaccine. Libraries were prepared by immunoSEQ multiplex PCR; TCRdb keeps only in-frame clonotypes and omits some of them. The table lists nearly 200,000 clones, about 93% of them singletons, with roughly 0.99% in the top ten. Specimen: peripheral blood, collected 28 days after the second AZD1222 dose. The receptors derive from an adult who received the AZD1222 COVID-19 vaccine.

This clone was found once. The rearrangement uses TRBV6-6 and TRBJ1-5; maybe TRBD1 (6 bases). Germline CDR1 reads MNHNY; CDR2 reads SVGAGI (reference sequence). V lost 4 bases and J lost 5, with 12 bases in between. CDR3 size: 14 residues. The CDR3, as DNA: TGTGCCAGCAGTTCGGAGGACAGAGATCAGCCCCAGCATTTT. Translated: CASSSEDRDQPQHF.

The rearrangement joins TRBV29-1 to TRBJ2-7, with unresolved D. V gave up 6 bases and J gave up 6 bases, with 18 bases separating them. The length of the CDR3 is 13 residues. Germline V gene data show CDR1 as SQVTM and CDR2 as ANQGSEA. CDR3 coding DNA: TGCAGCGTGGTCGGGTACGGGTCCCTCGAGCAGTACTTC. Amino acid sequence: CSVVGYGSLEQYF.

The rearrangement joins TRBV28 to TRBJ2-3, with TRBD2 identical over 10 bases. This CDR3 has 17 amino acids. Trimming at V came to 4 bases and at J to 5 bases, leaving 12 bases not matched to a gene. CDR1 and CDR2 from the germline V gene are MDHEN and SYDVKM. CDR3 protein: CASSSLWLAGDRDTQYF. DNA of the CDR3: TGTGCCAGCAGTTCCCTGTGGCTAGCGGGGGACAGAGATACGCAGTATTTT. Based on the CDR3 plus reference TRBV28 and TRBJ2-3, the full variable domain is DVKVTQSSRYLVKRTGEKVFLECVQDMDHENMFWYRQDPGLGLRLIYFSYDVKMKEKGDIPEGYSVSREKKERFSLILESASTNQTSMYLCASSSLWLAGDRDTQYFGPGTRLTVL.

V gene TRBV7-2 combines with J gene TRBJ2-1; D ambiguous. The CDR3 contains 13 residues. In germline, CDR1 is SGHTA, CDR2 FQGNSA. The ends were cut back, 5 bases at V and 7 bases at J, with 12 bases in the middle. Here the CDR3 reads CASSAYTVNEQFF. The CDR3 DNA reads as TGTGCCAGCAGCGCTTATACCGTTAATGAGCAGTTCTTC. Together with reference TRBV7-2 and TRBJ2-1, the CDR3 gives the full variable domain: GAGVSQSPSNKVTEKGKDVELRCDPISGHTALYWYRQSLGQGLEFLIYFQGNSAPDKSGLPSDRFSAERTGGSVSTLTIQRTQQEDSAVYLCASSAYTVNEQFFGPGTRLTVL.

The gene calls are TRBV2 and TRBJ1-2, with 7 bases matching TRBD1. The junction had 6 bases not matched to a gene; V was cut back by 8 bases and J by 3 bases. The CDR3 covers 13 residues. Germline V gene sequence: CDR1 SNHLY, CDR2 FYNNEI. The CDR3 DNA reads as TGTGCCAGCGGCTCCACAGGGGACTATGGCTACACCTTC. It is translated as CASGSTGDYGYTF.

The rearrangement uses TRBV11-3 and TRBJ1-1; D is unclear. The CDR3 is 13 amino acids. From germline, CDR1 is SGHNT and CDR2 YENEEA. Trimming stripped 4 bases from V and 6 bases from J, with 12 bases between. The CDR3 DNA reads as TGTGCCAGCAGCTCGACACCCCGGGCTGAAGCTTTCTTT. It encodes CASSSTPRAEAFF.

The chain is built from TRBV3-1 (or the pseudogene TRBV3-2) and TRBJ1-1; 7 nucleotides line up with TRBD1. The CDR3 is 17 residues long. Germline values: CDR1 LGHDT, CDR2 YNNKEL (reference sequence). V lost 2 bases to trimming and J lost 4 bases; unmatched junction nucleotides: 13. The CDR3 region has the DNA TGTGCCAGCAGCCAACCTATGGGGGGACAGTGGCCCACTGAAGCTTTCTTT. This encodes CASSQPMGGQWPTEAFF.

V gene TRBV10-3 combines with J gene TRBJ1-1; D might be TRBD1 (6 bases). V was trimmed by 6 bases and J by 5 bases, leaving 16 bases between them. Germline V lookup: CDR1 ENHRY, CDR2 SYGVKD. The CDR3 is made up of 14 amino acids. The CDR3 nucleotides read TGTGCCATCAGCAACCCGGTAGGGGGTACTGAAGCTTTCTTT. This sequence encodes CAISNPVGGTEAFF.

This clone occurred once. V and J are TRBV4-1 and TRBJ2-1; D gene ambiguous. The V gene's germline CDR1 is MGHRA and CDR2 YSYEKL. CDR3 length equals 19 residues. V lost 0 bases, J lost 1 base, and 19 bases lay in between. The CDR3 bases are TGCGCCAGCAGCCAAGAACCCAGAAGCGCAGTAGGATCCTACAATGAGCAGTTCTTC. The encoded protein is CASSQEPRSAVGSYNEQFF.

V gene TRBV27 combines with J gene TRBJ1-6; D gene uncertain. The CDR3 consists of 16 residues. The V gene's germline CDR1 is MNHEY and CDR2 SMNVEV (reference sequence). V lost 0 bases, J lost 6 bases, and 12 bases lay in between. DNA for the CDR3: TGTGCCAGCAGTTTATCAGTGGGTGAGGGTAATTCACCCCTCCACTTT. Translation gives CASSLSVGEGNSPLHF.